The present T cell receptor beta chain was sequenced within a study of cytomegalovirus exposure and HLA in healthy donors. Across the study: Later analysis reported that the approximately 120 validation repertoires shared the platform of the 650 to 700 first-cohort repertoires.

Clones were sequenced by immunoSEQ multiplex PCR, and TCRdb holds only the in-frame ones, with some missing. Found here are around 60,000 clones, over 85% of them singletons; the top ten hold approximately 5%. As concerns this clone: The target antigen is unknown.

Findings and caveats of the study: Reports credit the classifier with highly specific, highly sensitive diagnosis of cytomegalovirus status. Rarity characterized most TCR sequences, yet some public TCRs appeared in many donors. In vitro testing confirmed a few CMV-associated chains as specific for CMV antigens.

Germline assignment: CDR1 SGHDT and CDR2 YYEEEE. V lost 4 bases and J lost 0, with 10 bases in between. This CDR3 is built from 14 residues. V usage is TRBV5-6 and J usage is TRBJ1-1; tentatively, D is TRBD1 (5 bases). This clonotype was obtained from a woman aged 18-30 years in good health and CMV-seropositive. Sequencing was done on a sample of PBMCs. The CDR3 region is CASSRQQLNTEAFF. The CDR3 DNA sequence: TGTGCCAGCAGCCGACAGCAGTTGAACACTGAAGCTTTCTTT.